One and the same sample provided the 3 T cell receptor beta chains below, sequenced in a study of blood T cell repertoires in COVID-19. The method was immunoSEQ multiplex PCR; TCRdb's version includes in-frame clones alone and lacks a portion of them. In the table there are some 360,000 clones, more than 70% of which are singletons. Material: PBMCs or T cells enriched from blood (not recorded which). Source of these receptors: a woman in her 30s who had been exposed to COVID-19.

This chain's CDR3 is CASSEALQSSGTDTQYF. The CDR3 DNA is TGTGCCAGCAGTGAAGCGCTTCAGTCTAGCGGCACAGATACGCAGTATTTT. The genes are TRBV2 and TRBJ2-3; tentatively, D is TRBD2 (6 bases). Trimming removed 0 bases at V and 1 base at J, with 14 bases between. Germline lookup yields CDR1 SNHLY and CDR2 FYNNEI. The CDR3 covers 17 residues.

V gene TRBV19 combines with J gene TRBJ2-2; 9 positions agree with TRBD1. V gave up 2 bases and J gave up 5 bases; unmatched junction bases: 6. The CDR3 runs to 16 residues. The germline V gene encodes CDR1 LNHDA and CDR2 SQIVND (reference sequence). CDR3 DNA sequence: TGTGCCAGTAGTATATTCTGGACAGGGGATACCGGGGAGCTGTTTTTT. Translated: CASSIFWTGDTGELFF.

The V gene is TRBV7-9, the J gene TRBJ2-1; possibly TRBD1 for D (5 bases). This CDR3 has 16 amino acids. Germline CDR1 and CDR2: SEHNR and FQNEAQ (reference sequence). V lost 2 bases, J lost 2 bases, and 13 bases lay in between. CDR3 residues: CASSLSGAAPYNEQFF. DNA of the CDR3: TGTGCCAGCAGCTTATCTGGGGCCGCCCCCTACAATGAGCAGTTCTTC.